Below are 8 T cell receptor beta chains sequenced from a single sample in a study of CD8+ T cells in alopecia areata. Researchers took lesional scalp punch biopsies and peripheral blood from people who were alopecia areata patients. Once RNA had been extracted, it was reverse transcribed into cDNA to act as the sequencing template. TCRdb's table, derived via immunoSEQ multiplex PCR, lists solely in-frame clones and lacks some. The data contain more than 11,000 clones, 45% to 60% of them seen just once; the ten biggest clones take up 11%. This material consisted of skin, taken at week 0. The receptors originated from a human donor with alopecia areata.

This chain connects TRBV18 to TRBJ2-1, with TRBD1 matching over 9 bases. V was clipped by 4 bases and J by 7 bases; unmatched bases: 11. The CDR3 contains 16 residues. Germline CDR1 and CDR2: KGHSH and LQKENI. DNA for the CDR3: TGTGCCAGCTCACTCCTACCCGGGACAGGGCCGAATGAGCAGTTCTTC. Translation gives CASSLLPGTGPNEQFF.

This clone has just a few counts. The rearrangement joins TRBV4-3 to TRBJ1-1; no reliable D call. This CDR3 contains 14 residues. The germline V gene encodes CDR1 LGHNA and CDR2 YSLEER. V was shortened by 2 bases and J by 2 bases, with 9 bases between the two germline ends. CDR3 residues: CASSQMSPNTEAFF. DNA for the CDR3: TGCGCCAGCAGCCAAATGTCACCTAACACTGAAGCTTTCTTT.

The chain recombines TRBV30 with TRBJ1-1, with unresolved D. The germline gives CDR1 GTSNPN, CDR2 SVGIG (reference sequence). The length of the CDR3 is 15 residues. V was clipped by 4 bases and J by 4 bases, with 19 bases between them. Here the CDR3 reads CAWTKRGIRSTEAFF. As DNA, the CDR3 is TGTGCCTGGACCAAACGGGGTATCCGGTCCACTGAAGCTTTCTTT.

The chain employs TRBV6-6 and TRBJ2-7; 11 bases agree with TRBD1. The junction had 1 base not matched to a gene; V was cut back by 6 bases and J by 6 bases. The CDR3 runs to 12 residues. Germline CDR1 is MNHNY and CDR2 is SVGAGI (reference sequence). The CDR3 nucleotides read TGTGCCAGCAGGGGACAGGGGGGCGAGCAGTACTTC. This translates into CASRGQGGEQYF.

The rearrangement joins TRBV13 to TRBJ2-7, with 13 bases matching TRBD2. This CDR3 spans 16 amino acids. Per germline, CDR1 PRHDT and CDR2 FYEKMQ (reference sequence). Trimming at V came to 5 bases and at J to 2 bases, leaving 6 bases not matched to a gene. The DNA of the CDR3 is TGTGCCAGCAGCCCTACTAGCGGGGGGGCCCCCTACGAGCAGTACTTC. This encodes CASSPTSGGAPYEQYF.

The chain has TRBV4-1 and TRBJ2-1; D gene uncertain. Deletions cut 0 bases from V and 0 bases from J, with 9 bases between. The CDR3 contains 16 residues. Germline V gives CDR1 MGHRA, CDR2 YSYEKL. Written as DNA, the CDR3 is TGCGCCAGCAGCCAAGAGGCAGGCGCCTCCTACAATGAGCAGTTCTTC. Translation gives CASSQEAGASYNEQFF.

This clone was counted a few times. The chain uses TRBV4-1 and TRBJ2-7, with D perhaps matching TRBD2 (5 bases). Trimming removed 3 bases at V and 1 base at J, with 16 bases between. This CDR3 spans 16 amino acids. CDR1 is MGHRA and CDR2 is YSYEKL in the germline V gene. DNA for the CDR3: TGCGCCAGCAGCCATTCGTTCGGGGAAGCGTCCTACGAGCAGTACTTC. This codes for CASSHSFGEASYEQYF.

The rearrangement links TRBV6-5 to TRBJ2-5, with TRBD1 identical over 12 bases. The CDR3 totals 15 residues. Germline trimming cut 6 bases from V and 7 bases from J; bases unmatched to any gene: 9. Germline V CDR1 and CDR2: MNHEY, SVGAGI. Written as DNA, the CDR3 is TGTGCCAGCAGGCGGGGACAGGGGGCCCCACGGACCCAGTACTTC. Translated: CASRRGQGAPRTQYF.